The rows below give T cell receptor beta chains drawn from one sample of a study of long-term antiretroviral therapy in people with HIV. Assay used: immunoSEQ multiplex PCR; TCRdb lists only in-frame clones, some missing. Here the sample spans more than 15,000 clones, more than 70% being singletons. The specimen comprised unsorted PBMCs, sampled at the start of antiretroviral therapy, before treatment. Source of these receptors: a woman in her thirties or forties with HIV. Each CDR3 is given with its conserved first and last residue. The D gene is left open where the match is weak. Clone size is stated in some rows and not others, as once, few, many or a class when expanded.

clone_size j_call d_call v_call cdr3_nt cdr3_aa
once TRBJ1-2 TRBD1 TRBV4-1 TGCGCCAGCAGAGGGGACAGGGGATCCCACTATGGCTACACCTTC CASRGDRGSHYGYTF
- TRBJ2-3 - TRBV19 TGTGCCAGTAGTACCCCCGGGGCGTCGGGAGATACGCAGTATTTT CASSTPGASGDTQYF
few TRBJ1-4 TRBD1 TRBV7-6 TGTGCCAGCAGCCCTAGAGGGAGGACAGGGGGCGAAAAACTGTTTTTT CASSPRGRTGGEKLFF
- TRBJ1-5 - TRBV2 TGTGCCAGCAGTTCACAGGGTAGCAATCAGCCCCAGCATTTT CASSSQGSNQPQHF
few TRBJ1-2 TRBD1 TRBV30 TGTGCCTGGAGTACCGACAGGGGCTATGGCTACACCTTC CAWSTDRGYGYTF
- TRBJ2-2 - TRBV5-1 TGCGCCAGCAGCTCCATAGGGGGGCTCAACACCGGGGAGCTGTTTTTT CASSSIGGLNTGELFF
- TRBJ1-2 - TRBV5-4 TGTGCCAGCAGCTCCTACGGGGGCGGAGGTAGTGGCTACACCTTC CASSSYGGGGSGYTF
- TRBJ2-2 - TRBV6-5 TGTGCCAGCCGACTCTCGAGGGGGACCGGGGAGCTGTTTTTT CASRLSRGTGELFF
- TRBJ1-2 - TRBV4-2 TGTGCCAGCAGCCAATATGAGGACAGTTCAGATGGCTACACCTTC CASSQYEDSSDGYTF
- TRBJ1-6 - TRBV27 TGTGCCAGCAGTTTTAGACTCGGAATTCTAACACCCCTCCACTTT CASSFRLGILTPLHF
once TRBJ2-2 TRBD2 TRBV29-1 TGCAGCGTGGCCTCCGGACTAGCGGGGGGGACCGGCACCGGGGAGCTGTTTTTT CSVASGLAGGTGTGELFF
- TRBJ2-7 - TRBV7-3 TGTGCCAGCAGCTTAGGGGGTCTATACGAGCAGTACTTC CASSLGGLYEQYF
- TRBJ2-5 - TRBV5-4 TGTGCCAGCAGCTTAAACGCAGGGCGGGAGACCCAGTACTTC CASSLNAGRETQYF
few TRBJ1-2 - TRBV14 TGTGCCAGCAGCCGGGGGTTAGACTATGGCTACACCTTC CASSRGLDYGYTF
- TRBJ1-5 - TRBV5-1 TGCGCCAGCAGCTCCGGCTGGGACGGAAATCAGCCCCAGCATTTT CASSSGWDGNQPQHF
- TRBJ2-2 - TRBV5-6 TGTGCCAGCAGCTTGGTGGAAGGGAGGACCGGGGAGCTGTTTTTT CASSLVEGRTGELFF
- TRBJ2-3 TRBD1 TRBV28 TGTGCCAGCAGTTCCTCGACAGGGGTCACAGATACGCAGTATTTT CASSSSTGVTDTQYF
once TRBJ2-6 TRBD2 TRBV27 TGTGCCAGCAGCCCGGGGGGGGACGCCTTCTCTGGGGCCAACGTCCTGACTTTC CASSPGGDAFSGANVLTF
once TRBJ2-2 - TRBV7-9 TGTGCCAGCAGCTTAGCGGGGATCGACACCGGGGAGCTGTTTTTT CASSLAGIDTGELFF
- TRBJ1-2 - TRBV7-9 TGTGCCAGCAGCTTAGCGAGGACAGTAGACTATGGCTACACCTTC CASSLARTVDYGYTF
few TRBJ1-2 TRBD1 TRBV7-9 TGTGCCAGCAGCTTAGGCGGAGGGACAGAGGATTATGGCTACACCTTC CASSLGGGTEDYGYTF
- TRBJ1-3 TRBD1 TRBV25-1 TGTGCCAGCAGTGAACGGGGGGACAGGGTGAACGGAAACACCATATATTTT CASSERGDRVNGNTIYF
few TRBJ1-1 - TRBV5-1 TGCGCCAGCAGCTTGGGGGCCTCCGCGAACACTGAAGCTTTCTTT CASSLGASANTEAFF
few TRBJ2-3 - TRBV25-1 TGTGCCAGCACTAGCACAGATACGCAGTATTTT CASTSTDTQYF
- TRBJ2-1 TRBD2 TRBV30 TGTGCCTGGCTCCCAACTAGCGGATCATACAATGAGCAGTTCTTC CAWLPTSGSYNEQFF
- TRBJ1-1 - TRBV5-1 TGCGCCAGCAGCTTGGGAGGGGGAGAGGGCTCCAACACTGAAGCTTTCTTT CASSLGGGEGSNTEAFF
- TRBJ1-1 - TRBV4-2 TGTGCCAGCAGCCCGGGAGCAGACCCCGACACTGAAGCTTTCTTT CASSPGADPDTEAFF
- TRBJ2-2 - TRBV15 TGTGCCACCAGCAGAGATAGAACGGGGCGGACCGGGGAGCTGTTTTTT CATSRDRTGRTGELFF
- TRBJ1-2 - TRBV6-1 TGTGCCAGCAGTAGAGGGGACGGCTACACCTTC CASSRGDGYTF
- TRBJ1-1 - TRBV19 TGTGCCAGTAGTCCGGAGACAGGATTGAACACTGAAGCTTTCTTT CASSPETGLNTEAFF
- TRBJ1-2 - TRBV19 TGTGCCAGTAGTATCAGGACGTCTAACTATGGCTACACCTTC CASSIRTSNYGYTF
- TRBJ1-6 - TRBV28 TGTGCCAGCACAGGGACGGTTAATTCACCCCTCCACTTT CASTGTVNSPLHF
- TRBJ2-6 - TRBV6-5 TGTGCCAGCAGATACGGGGCCAACGTCCTGACTTTC CASRYGANVLTF
- TRBJ2-1 TRBD2 TRBV19 TGTGCCAGTAGTCCTAGCGGGGGGGCAAAGTTCTTC CASSPSGGAKFF
- TRBJ1-3 - TRBV29-1 TGCAGCGTTGCTCAGGGCCTCTCTGGAAACACCATATATTTT CSVAQGLSGNTIYF
- TRBJ2-6 - TRBV18 TGTGCCAGCGCGCCTCCGACCCGGGGCATCGGGGCCAACGTCCTGACTTTC CASAPPTRGIGANVLTF
- TRBJ2-3 - TRBV25-1 TGTGCCAGCAGTCTCACAGATACGCAGTATTTT CASSLTDTQYF
- TRBJ1-3 TRBD1 TRBV5-5 TGTGCCAGCAGCTTGGCCGGGACAGGAACCGCTGGAAACACCATATATTTT CASSLAGTGTAGNTIYF
- TRBJ1-4 - TRBV7-9 TGTGCCAGCAGTTCCGGACAGTCTAATGAAAAACTGTTTTTT CASSSGQSNEKLFF
- TRBJ2-7 - TRBV28 TGTGCCAGCAGTTTGTGGGGGACCCCTAACGAGCAGTACTTC CASSLWGTPNEQYF
- TRBJ2-3 TRBD2 TRBV27 TGTGCCAGCAGTTATCGGCTAGCGGGGGGCATCACAGATACGCAGTATTTT CASSYRLAGGITDTQYF
- TRBJ2-7 - TRBV11-3 TGTGCTATTACCCGAGCCTTCTACCCGGGGACCTTCTCCTACGAGCAGTACTTC CAITRAFYPGTFSYEQYF
- TRBJ1-3 TRBD1 TRBV30 TGTGCCTGGAAGGTGGCAGGGGGAGGGGGAAACACCATATATTTT CAWKVAGGGGNTIYF
once TRBJ1-2 - TRBV11-1 TGTGCCAGCAGTCCAAAGAACACCATTCGGAACGATGGCTACACCTTC CASSPKNTIRNDGYTF
- TRBJ2-7 - TRBV12-5 TGTGCTAGTGCCGAGGACAGTTCCTACGAGCAGTACTTC CASAEDSSYEQYF
- TRBJ2-3 - TRBV11-3 TGTGCCAGCAGCTTGCGGGGGCCCTTAGATACGCAGTATTTT CASSLRGPLDTQYF
- TRBJ2-5 TRBD2 TRBV7-2 TGTGCCAGCAGCTTAGTTTTGGCGGGGGGGCCGTACCAAGAGACCCAGTACTTC CASSLVLAGGPYQETQYF
- TRBJ2-1 - TRBV5-1 TGCGCCAGCACCCGAGGGAGGGGGGTTGAGCAGTTCTTC CASTRGRGVEQFF
medium-sized TRBJ2-7 TRBD1 TRBV27 TGTGCCAGCGGGACAGGGAATCGCGCCTACGAGCAGTACTTC CASGTGNRAYEQYF
- TRBJ1-1 TRBD1 TRBV9 TGTGCCAGCAGCGCGACAGGGCTGAACACTGAAGCTTTCTTT CASSATGLNTEAFF
few TRBJ1-1 - TRBV29-1 TGCAGCGTGGCCGGGACGGTGAACACTGAAGCTTTCTTT CSVAGTVNTEAFF
once TRBJ1-1 - TRBV7-6 TGTGCCAGCTCCAGGGCGGAGAGTGTGTCTGAAGCTTTCTTT CASSRAESVSEAFF
- TRBJ2-6 - TRBV15 TGTGCCACCAGCAGAGATCTAGGAACTGGGGCCAACGTCCTGACTTTC CATSRDLGTGANVLTF
- TRBJ2-7 TRBD1 TRBV7-6 TGTGCCAGCAGCTTGGACAGGGGGCCCTACGAGCAGTACTTC CASSLDRGPYEQYF